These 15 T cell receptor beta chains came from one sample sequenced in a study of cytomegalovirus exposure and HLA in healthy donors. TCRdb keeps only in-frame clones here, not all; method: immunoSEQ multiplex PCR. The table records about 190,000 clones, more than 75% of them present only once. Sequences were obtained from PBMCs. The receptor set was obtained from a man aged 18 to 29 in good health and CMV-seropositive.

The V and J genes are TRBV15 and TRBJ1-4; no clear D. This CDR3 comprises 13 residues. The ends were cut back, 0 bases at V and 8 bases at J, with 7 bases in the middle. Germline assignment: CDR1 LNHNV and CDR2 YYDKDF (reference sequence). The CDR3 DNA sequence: TGTGCCACCAGCAGAGATATTTTGGAAAAACTGTTTTTT. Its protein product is CATSRDILEKLFF.

CDR3 residues: CASIASQAANYGYTF. DNA for the CDR3: TGTGCCAGCATAGCTTCACAGGCTGCTAACTATGGCTACACCTTC. This chain connects TRBV7-2 to TRBJ1-2; possibly TRBD1 for D (5 bases). The germline CDR1 and CDR2 sequences are SGHTA and FQGNSA. The CDR3 totals 15 residues. Trimming took 7 bases from V and 0 from J, leaving 15 bases between them.

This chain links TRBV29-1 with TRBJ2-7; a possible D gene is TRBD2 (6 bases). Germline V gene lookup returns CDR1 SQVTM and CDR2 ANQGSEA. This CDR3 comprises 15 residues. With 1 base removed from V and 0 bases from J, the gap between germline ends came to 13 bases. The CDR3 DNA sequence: TGCAGCGTTGAAGGGACGACCGGGGGCTCCTACGAGCAGTACTTC. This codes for CSVEGTTGGSYEQYF.

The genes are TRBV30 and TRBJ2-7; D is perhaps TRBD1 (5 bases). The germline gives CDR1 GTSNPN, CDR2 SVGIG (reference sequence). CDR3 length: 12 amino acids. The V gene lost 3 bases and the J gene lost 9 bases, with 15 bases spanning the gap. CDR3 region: CAWSHQGSGQYF. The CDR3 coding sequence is TGTGCCTGGAGCCACCAGGGATCCGGGCAGTACTTC.

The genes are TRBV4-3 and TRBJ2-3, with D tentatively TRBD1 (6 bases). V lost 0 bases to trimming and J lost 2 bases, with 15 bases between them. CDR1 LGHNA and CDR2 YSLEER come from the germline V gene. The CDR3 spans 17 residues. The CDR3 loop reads CASSQDKGQWATDTQYF. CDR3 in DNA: TGCGCCAGCAGCCAAGATAAGGGACAATGGGCCACAGATACGCAGTATTTT.

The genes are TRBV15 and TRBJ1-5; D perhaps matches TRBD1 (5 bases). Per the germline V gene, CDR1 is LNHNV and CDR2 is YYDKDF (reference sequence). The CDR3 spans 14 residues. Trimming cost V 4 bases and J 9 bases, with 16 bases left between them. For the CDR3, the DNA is TGTGCCACCAGCAAAGGCCAGGGCCAACCGCCCCAGCATTTT. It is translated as CATSKGQGQPPQHF. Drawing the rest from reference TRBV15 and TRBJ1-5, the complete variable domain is DAMVIQNPRYQVTQFGKPVTLSCSQTLNHNVMYWYQQKSSQAPKLLFHYYDKDFNNEADTPDNFQSRRPNTSFCFLDIRSPGLGDTAMYLCATSKGQGQPPQHFGDGTRLSIL.

The CDR3 nucleotides are TGTGCCAGCAGCTTCGCGAGTAAACCCTACGAGCAGTACTTC. Protein sequence: CASSFASKPYEQYF. The chain carries TRBV7-2 and TRBJ2-7, with unresolved D. This CDR3 is 14 amino acids long. Trimming cost V 3 bases and J 2 bases, with 11 bases left between them. The germline gives CDR1 SGHTA, CDR2 FQGNSA. The full variable domain, with the rest looked up from reference TRBV7-2 and TRBJ2-7, is GAGVSQSPSNKVTEKGKDVELRCDPISGHTALYWYRQSLGQGLEFLIYFQGNSAPDKSGLPSDRFSAERTGGSVSTLTIQRTQQEDSAVYLCASSFASKPYEQYFGPGTRLTVT.

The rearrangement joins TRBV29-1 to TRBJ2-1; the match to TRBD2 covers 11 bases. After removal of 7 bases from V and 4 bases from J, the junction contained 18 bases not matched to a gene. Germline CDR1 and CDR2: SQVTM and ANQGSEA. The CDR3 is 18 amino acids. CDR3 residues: CSALRNGPSSGGYNEQFF. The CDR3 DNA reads TGCAGCGCCCTGCGGAATGGGCCCTCTAGCGGGGGGTACAATGAGCAGTTCTTC.

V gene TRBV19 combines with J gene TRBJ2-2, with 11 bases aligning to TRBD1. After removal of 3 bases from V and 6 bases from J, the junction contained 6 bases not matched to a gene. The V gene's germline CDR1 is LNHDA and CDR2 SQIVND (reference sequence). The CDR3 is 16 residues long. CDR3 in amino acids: CASSIRDRGSAGELFF. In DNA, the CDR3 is TGTGCCAGTAGTATCCGGGACAGGGGGTCTGCCGGGGAGCTGTTTTTT.

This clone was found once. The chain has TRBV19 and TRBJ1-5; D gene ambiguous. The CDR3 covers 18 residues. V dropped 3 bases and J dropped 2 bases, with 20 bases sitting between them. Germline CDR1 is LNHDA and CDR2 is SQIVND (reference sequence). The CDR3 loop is CASSILDWERYGNQPQHF. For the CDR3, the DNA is TGTGCCAGTAGTATCTTGGACTGGGAGAGGTATGGCAATCAGCCCCAGCATTTT.

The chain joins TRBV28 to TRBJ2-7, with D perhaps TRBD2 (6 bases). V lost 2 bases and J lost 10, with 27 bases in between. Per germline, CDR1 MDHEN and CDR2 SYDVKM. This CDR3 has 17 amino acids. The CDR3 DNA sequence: TGTGCCAGCAGTTTAGGTCCTGAGGCAGGGAGTACGGGAGAACAGTACTTC. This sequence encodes CASSLGPEAGSTGEQYF.

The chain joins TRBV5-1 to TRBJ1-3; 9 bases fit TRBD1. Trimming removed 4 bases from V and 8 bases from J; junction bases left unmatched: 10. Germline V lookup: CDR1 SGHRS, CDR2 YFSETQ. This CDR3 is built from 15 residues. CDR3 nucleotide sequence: TGCGCCAGCAGCGACTTTACAGGGGGCGTAGACACCATATATTTT. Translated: CASSDFTGGVDTIYF.

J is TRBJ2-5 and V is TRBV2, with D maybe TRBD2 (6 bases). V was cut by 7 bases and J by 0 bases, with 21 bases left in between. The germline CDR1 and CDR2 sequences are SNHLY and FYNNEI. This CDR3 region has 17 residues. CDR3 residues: CASTRDFLPPDQETQYF. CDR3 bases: TGTGCCAGCACCAGGGACTTTCTCCCACCCGACCAAGAGACCCAGTACTTC.

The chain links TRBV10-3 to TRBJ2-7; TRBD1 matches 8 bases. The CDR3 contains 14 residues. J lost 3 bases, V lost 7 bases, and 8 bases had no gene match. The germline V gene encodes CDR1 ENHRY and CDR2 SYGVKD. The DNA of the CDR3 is TGTGCCATCACCTCGGACAGGGATAACTACGAGCAGTACTTC. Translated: CAITSDRDNYEQYF.

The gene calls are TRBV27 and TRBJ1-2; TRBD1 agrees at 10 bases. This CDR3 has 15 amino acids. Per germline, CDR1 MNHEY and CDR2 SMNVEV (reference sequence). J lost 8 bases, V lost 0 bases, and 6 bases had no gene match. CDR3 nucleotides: TGTGCCAGCAGTTTATCGTCGGGACAGGGGTCCGGCTACACCTTC. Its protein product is CASSLSSGQGSGYTF.